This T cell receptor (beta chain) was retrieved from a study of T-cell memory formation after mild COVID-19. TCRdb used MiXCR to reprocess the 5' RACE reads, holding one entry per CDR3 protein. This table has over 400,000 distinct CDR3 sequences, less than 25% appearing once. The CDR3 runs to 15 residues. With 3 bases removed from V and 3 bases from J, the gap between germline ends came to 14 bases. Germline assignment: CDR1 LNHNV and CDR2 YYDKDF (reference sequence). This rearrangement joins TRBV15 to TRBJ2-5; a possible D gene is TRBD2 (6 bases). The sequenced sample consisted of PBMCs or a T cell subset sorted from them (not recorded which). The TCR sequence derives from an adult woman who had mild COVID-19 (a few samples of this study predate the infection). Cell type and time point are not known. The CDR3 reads CATSRGGMPKETQYF. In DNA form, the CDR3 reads TGTGCCACCAGCAGGGGGGGAATGCCCAAAGAGACCCAGTACTTC. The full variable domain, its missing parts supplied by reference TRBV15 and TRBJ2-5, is DAMVIQNPRYQVTQFGKPVTLSCSQTLNHNVMYWYQQKSSQAPKLLFHYYDKDFNNEADTPDNFQSRRPNTSFCFLDIRSPGLGDTAMYLCATSRGGMPKETQYFGPGTRLLVL.